This passage covers 21 T cell receptor beta chains from one sample sequenced in a study of human T cells and chemical hapten exposure. Via MiXCR, TCRdb re-called the RACE reads, giving one row per CDR3 protein. The data contain some 360,000 distinct CDR3 sequences, 5.1% of them singletons. The time point is: pre-sensitization, week 0. Treatment of the sample: therapeutic diphenylcyclopropenone sensitization with weekly scalp DPC. The sample consisted of whole blood, taken in connection with sensitization to the hapten diphenylcyclopropenone (DPC). These receptors were collected from a woman between 50 and 59 years old with alopecia areata. Some clones in this sample may be carry-over from other donors' samples.

There are many counts of this clonotype. The V gene is TRBV29-1, the J gene TRBJ1-5; no definite D call. CDR1 is SQVTM and CDR2 is ANQGSEA in the germline V gene. CDR3 length equals 13 residues. Trimming pared 6 bases from V and 0 bases from J, leaving 9 bases between. The CDR3 DNA reads as TGCAGCGTCCAGGACGATAGCAATCAGCCCCAGCATTTT. Its protein is CSVQDDSNQPQHF.

This clonotype was observed at least ten times. The chain employs TRBV28 and TRBJ1-5; the match to TRBD1 covers 8 bases. The V segment lost 6 bases and the J segment 3 bases; nucleotides outside the gene matches: 10. Germline-derived CDR1 and CDR2 are MDHEN and SYDVKM. This CDR3 is built from 16 residues. CDR3 sequence: CASSLDRGTFNQPQHF. In DNA form, the CDR3 reads TGTGCCAGCAGCCTCGACAGGGGCACGTTCAATCAGCCCCAGCATTTT.

This clonotype showed up many times. The J gene is TRBJ2-7, the V gene TRBV27; tentative D call: TRBD2 (5 bases). The germline V and J ends were trimmed by 3 bases and 2 bases, with 11 bases remaining between them. Germline CDR1 is MNHEY and CDR2 is SMNVEV (reference sequence). CDR3 length: 14 residues. The CDR3 DNA sequence: TGTGCCAGCAGTTTGGGTGGGAGTCCCTACGAGCAGTACTTC. Residues: CASSLGGSPYEQYF.

The table lists this clonotype with a few counts. V and J are TRBV18 and TRBJ2-6; weak D call: TRBD1 (5 bases). This CDR3 has 15 residues. The germline CDR1 and CDR2 sequences are KGHSH and LQKENI. V lost 3 bases, J lost 2 bases, and 8 bases lay in between. CDR3 nucleotide sequence: TGTGCCAGCTCACCTATAGGGGCTGGGGCCAACGTCCTGACTTTC. Its translation is CASSPIGAGANVLTF.

This clonotype has at least ten counts. The chain employs TRBV11-2 and TRBJ1-1; D not resolved. The CDR3 is 14 residues long. Germline V CDR1 and CDR2: SGHAT, FQNNGV. V lost 0 bases to trimming and J lost 7 bases, with 12 bases between them. CDR3 in DNA: TGTGCCAGCAGCTTAGAGGCCCGTTGGGGTGAAGCTTTCTTT. This gives the protein CASSLEARWGEAFF. Complete variable domain (other parts from reference TRBV11-2 and TRBJ1-1): EAGVAQSPRYKIIEKRQSVAFWCNPISGHATLYWYQQILGQGPKLLIQFQNNGVVDDSQLPKDRFSAERLKGVDSTLKIQPAKLEDSAVYLCASSLEARWGEAFFGQGTRLTVV.

This chain joins TRBV27 and TRBJ2-1; D remains unclear. V was trimmed by 0 bases and J by 6 bases, leaving 9 bases between them. The germline CDR1 and CDR2 sequences are MNHEY and SMNVEV (reference sequence). This CDR3 has 14 amino acids. The CDR3 loop reads CASSLSATGNEQFF. In DNA, the CDR3 is TGTGCCAGCAGTTTATCAGCGACTGGCAATGAGCAGTTCTTC.

This clonotype was recorded many times. The chain links TRBV3-1 to TRBJ2-7; a weak D match, TRBD1 (6 bases). Per germline, CDR1 LGHDT and CDR2 YNNKEL (reference sequence). The V and J ends lost 4 bases and 2 bases respectively, with 9 bases between them. The CDR3 extends over 13 amino acids. The CDR3 DNA is TGTGCCAGCAGCCCCGGGACACCCTACGAGCAGTACTTC. This codes for CASSPGTPYEQYF.

This clonotype occurred many times. The rearrangement links TRBV7-2 to TRBJ2-7; D is undetermined. V was clipped by 6 bases and J by 6 bases, with 15 bases between them. Per germline, CDR1 SGHTA and CDR2 FQGNSA. The CDR3 covers 13 residues. The CDR3 sequence: CASSFSVEFEQYF. The CDR3 nucleotides read TGTGCCAGCAGTTTTTCAGTCGAGTTCGAGCAGTACTTC.

V usage is TRBV28 and J usage is TRBJ2-5, with a weak D call TRBD2 (6 bases). Trimming took 6 bases from V and 7 from J, leaving 18 bases between them. This CDR3 comprises 14 residues. Germline lookup yields CDR1 MDHEN and CDR2 SYDVKM. CDR3 sequence: CASSTGLLGGTQYF. CDR3 in DNA: TGTGCCAGCAGCACGGGTCTATTGGGGGGGACCCAGTACTTC. Full variable domain (missing parts from reference TRBV28 and TRBJ2-5): DVKVTQSSRYLVKRTGEKVFLECVQDMDHENMFWYRQDPGLGLRLIYFSYDVKMKEKGDIPEGYSVSREKKERFSLILESASTNQTSMYLCASSTGLLGGTQYFGPGTRLLVL.

This chain connects TRBV7-3 to TRBJ1-1, with 7 positions matching TRBD1. With 5 bases clipped from V and 8 bases from J, the junction kept 8 bases outside the gene matches. The CDR3 length is 13 residues. In germline, CDR1 is SGHTA, CDR2 FQGTGA. The CDR3 coding sequence is TGTGCCAGCAGCCCCCAGGGGGGTCCAGAAGCTTTCTTT. It specifies CASSPQGGPEAFF.

This clonotype was recorded many times. J is TRBJ1-6 and V is TRBV3-1; tentative D call: TRBD1 (6 bases). This CDR3 comprises 15 residues. Deletions cut 1 base from V and 7 bases from J, with 11 bases between. The germline V gene encodes CDR1 LGHDT and CDR2 YNNKEL (reference sequence). As DNA, the CDR3 is TGTGCCAGCAGCCAAGTGGACAGTAGAAATTCACCCCTCCACTTT. This encodes CASSQVDSRNSPLHF.

The CDR3 nucleotides are TGTGCCAGCAGTTTTTTTGACAGAGAGAGAGGTCAGCCCCAGCATTTT. It is translated as CASSFFDRERGQPQHF. The V call is TRBV12-3 or TRBV12-4, the J call TRBJ1-5; D is perhaps TRBD1 (5 bases). This CDR3 comprises 16 residues. Trimming pared 3 bases from V and 6 bases from J, leaving 18 bases between.

This clonotype occurred many times. The genes are TRBV5-1 and TRBJ1-2, with a weak D call TRBD1 (5 bases). The germline V gene has CDR1 SGHRS and CDR2 YFSETQ. This CDR3 comprises 14 residues. Trimming pared 1 base from V and 8 bases from J, leaving 15 bases between. CDR3 bases: TGCGCCAGCAGCTTGTCCGGGACGGAGGTCGGCTACACCTTC. Translated: CASSLSGTEVGYTF.

V is TRBV10-3 and J is TRBJ2-7; no definite D call. The length of the CDR3 is 12 residues. The germline gives CDR1 ENHRY, CDR2 SYGVKD. V lost 0 bases and J lost 3, with 3 bases in between. The CDR3 nucleotides read TGTGCCATCAGTGAGTCCCGCTACGAGCAGTACTTC. It is translated as CAISESRYEQYF.

V is TRBV7-8 and J is TRBJ1-1; D is unresolved. The V end was cut by 1 base, the J end by 0 bases, with 6 bases between. CDR1 is SGHVS, CDR2 FQNEAQ, per germline. The CDR3 has 14 amino acids. The CDR3 sequence: CASSLERMNTEAFF. In DNA form, the CDR3 reads TGTGCCAGCAGCTTAGAACGGATGAACACTGAAGCTTTCTTT.

CDR3: CASSPPDRGRNSPLHF. In DNA, the CDR3 is TGTGCCAGCAGCCCCCCGGACAGGGGGCGGAATTCACCCCTCCACTTT. The V and J genes are TRBV7-9 and TRBJ1-6; 11 bases agree with TRBD1. The V gene end was trimmed by 5 bases and the J gene end by 7 bases; junction bases not matched to a gene: 7. This CDR3 is 16 amino acids long. Looked up from germline, CDR1 is SEHNR and CDR2 is FQNEAQ (reference sequence).

The V call is TRBV12-3 or TRBV12-4, the J call TRBJ1-6; 7 nucleotides match TRBD1. The trim removed 8 bases at V and 6 bases at J, leaving 4 bases unmatched. The CDR3 covers 13 residues. CDR3 DNA: TGTGCCAGCCGGGGACAGATTAATTCACCCCTCCACTTT. Translated: CASRGQINSPLHF.

This clonotype was counted only a few times. The V gene is TRBV7-2, the J gene TRBJ2-5; possible D gene TRBD2, 5 bases. Trimming pared 1 base from V and 1 base from J, leaving 10 bases between. In germline, CDR1 is SGHTA, CDR2 FQGNSA. CDR3 length: 15 residues. The DNA of the CDR3 is TGTGCCAGCAGCTTAGATGGGCGGGCCCAAGAGACCCAGTACTTC. This encodes CASSLDGRAQETQYF.

The table lists this clonotype with many counts. The J gene is TRBJ2-7, the V gene TRBV6-2 or TRBV6-3, with a weak D call TRBD1 (6 bases). Looked up from germline, CDR1 is MNHEY and CDR2 is SVGEGT. The CDR3 is 11 residues long. Trimming removed 5 bases from V and 5 bases from J, with 7 bases in between. As DNA, the CDR3 is TGTGCCAGCAGTGCAGGGGACGAGCAGTACTTC. It yields the protein CASSAGDEQYF.

This clonotype was seen more than once but under ten times. This rearrangement joins TRBV13 to TRBJ1-5; weak D call: TRBD1 (6 bases). The CDR3 extends over 15 amino acids. Germline V lookup: CDR1 PRHDT, CDR2 FYEKMQ (reference sequence). The V end lost 0 bases, the J end lost 6 bases, and 12 bases lay between the germline ends. The CDR3 is CASSLGRGRGQPQHF. In DNA, the CDR3 is TGTGCCAGCAGCTTAGGACGGGGGCGCGGTCAGCCCCAGCATTTT.

The chain combines TRBV28 with TRBJ1-2, with 8 bases that match TRBD1. Germline assignment: CDR1 MDHEN and CDR2 SYDVKM. The CDR3 runs 13 residues. V lost 5 bases to trimming and J lost 6 bases; unmatched junction nucleotides: 5. CDR3 DNA sequence: TGTGCCAGCAGTCTTCAGGGGGCCAATGGCTACACCTTC. Its protein product is CASSLQGANGYTF.